This TCR beta chain stems from a study of cytomegalovirus exposure and HLA in healthy donors. Study outcomes and limitations: The availability of immune exposure information extended only to CMV serostatus. Analyzed later, most CMV-associated TCR beta chains appeared HLA-restricted.

Samples came from healthy bone marrow donors. Comments on this clone: Its antigen is undetermined.

The PCR employed 60 Vbeta primers together with 13 Jbeta primers. Measured with immunoSEQ multiplex PCR; TCRdb has only the in-frame clones, and not every one. The repertoire table contains roughly 62,000 clones. Trimming removed 4 bases at V and 0 bases at J, with 12 bases between. The V gene's germline CDR1 is SNHLY and CDR2 FYNNEI. The CDR3 spans 15 residues. Material for sequencing was PBMCs. The chain employs TRBV2 and TRBJ1-2, with D perhaps TRBD1 (6 bases). The TCR comes from a male donor in good health and CMV-seronegative. The CDR3 reads CASSVPGASNYGYTF. DNA for the CDR3: TGTGCCAGCAGTGTACCAGGGGCGTCTAACTATGGCTACACCTTC.